A selection of T cell receptor beta chains follows, all from one sample in a study of T-cell reconstitution after alpha-beta-depleted transplantation in children. TCRdb re-called the PCR reads through MiXCR, storing one row per CDR3 protein. The table includes almost 600,000 distinct CDR3 sequences, 25% to 30% detected once. The starting material was PBMCs, obtained before TCRalphabeta/CD19-depleted stem cell transplant. The receptors shown here come from a boy less than two years old with Wiskott-Aldrich syndrome, due to receive a stem cell transplant. Each CDR3 is given with its conserved first and last residue. The order of the fields is CDR3 protein, CDR3 DNA, J gene, D gene, clone size, V gene. The D gene is left open where the match is weak. Clone size, where shown, is once, few, many, or a class for clones that have expanded.

CDR3: CSAMDRGSNQPQHF
DNA: TGCAGTGCCATGGACCGGGGGAGCAATCAGCCCCAGCATTTT
J: TRBJ1-5
D: -
size: -
V: TRBV20-1

CDR3: CASRGGFHEQYF
DNA: TGTGCCAGCAGGGGGGGATTTCACGAGCAGTACTTC
J: TRBJ2-7
D: -
size: -
V: TRBV25-1

CDR3: CASSPSLNMNTEAFF
DNA: TGTGCCAGCAGCCCAAGCCTTAACATGAACACTGAAGCTTTCTTT
J: TRBJ1-1
D: -
size: few
V: TRBV27

CDR3: CSARTSGLNEQFF
DNA: TGCAGTGCTAGGACTAGCGGGCTCAATGAGCAGTTCTTC
J: TRBJ2-1
D: TRBD2
size: few
V: TRBV20-1

CDR3: CASSPGTSGRVPSDTQYF
DNA: TGTGCCAGCAGCCCAGGGACTAGCGGGAGGGTTCCCTCAGATACGCAGTATTTT
J: TRBJ2-3
D: TRBD2
size: few
V: TRBV7-6

CDR3: CASSSLLRTAREAFF
DNA: TGTGCCAGCAGTTCCCTGTTACGGACAGCACGCGAAGCTTTCTTT
J: TRBJ1-1
D: -
size: -
V: TRBV12-3/TRBV12-4

CDR3: CATSRVAGASDTQYF
DNA: TGTGCCACCAGCAGAGTGGCGGGAGCATCAGATACGCAGTATTTT
J: TRBJ2-3
D: TRBD2
size: -
V: TRBV15

CDR3: CASSFNHPTSGRARIPGELFF
DNA: TGCGCCAGCAGCTTCAACCACCCGACTAGCGGGAGGGCCAGGATCCCCGGGGAGCTGTTTTTT
J: TRBJ2-2
D: TRBD2
size: -
V: TRBV5-1

CDR3: CASSLNRDINEQYF
DNA: TGTGCCAGCAGCTTAAATCGGGACATTAACGAGCAGTACTTC
J: TRBJ2-7
D: -
size: few
V: TRBV7-6

CDR3: CTSSQTSGKVGAGNEQFF
DNA: TGTACCAGCAGCCAAACTAGCGGGAAGGTTGGAGCGGGCAATGAGCAGTTCTTC
J: TRBJ2-1
D: TRBD2
size: -
V: TRBV13

CDR3: CAIREREGVYNEQFF
DNA: TGTGCCATCAGAGAACGGGAGGGCGTTTACAATGAGCAGTTCTTC
J: TRBJ2-1
D: TRBD2
size: -
V: TRBV10-3

CDR3: CASSLTTVTTYEQYF
DNA: TGCGCCAGCAGCTTGACCACAGTCACGACCTACGAGCAGTACTTC
J: TRBJ2-7
D: -
size: -
V: TRBV5-1

CDR3: CASSLGDAVTGYTF
DNA: TGTGCCAGCAGCTTAGGGGATGCAGTGACTGGCTACACCTTC
J: TRBJ1-2
D: -
size: -
V: TRBV7-9

CDR3: CASSLGAGDSYEQYF
DNA: TGTGCCAGCAGCTTGGGAGCGGGGGACTCCTACGAGCAGTACTTC
J: TRBJ2-7
D: TRBD2
size: -
V: TRBV5-5

CDR3: CASSLAGKNVGTQYF
DNA: TGCGCCAGCAGCTTGGCAGGGAAGAACGTCGGGACCCAGTACTTC
J: TRBJ2-5
D: -
size: -
V: TRBV5-1

CDR3: CASRNRLAGTEQYF
DNA: TGCGCCAGCAGGAATAGACTAGCGGGAACCGAGCAGTACTTC
J: TRBJ2-7
D: TRBD2
size: -
V: TRBV5-1

CDR3: CASSYHGGGLYNEQFF
DNA: TGTGCCAGCAGTTATCACGGGGGAGGTCTCTACAATGAGCAGTTCTTC
J: TRBJ2-1
D: -
size: -
V: TRBV6-5

CDR3: CSASDSASAGYTF
DNA: TGCAGTGCCTCAGATTCGGCGTCCGCTGGCTACACCTTC
J: TRBJ1-2
D: -
size: few
V: TRBV20-1

CDR3: CSARALSENSPLHF
DNA: TGCAGTGCTAGAGCCCTATCGGAGAATTCACCCCTCCACTTT
J: TRBJ1-6
D: -
size: few
V: TRBV20-1

CDR3: CASSYLGGYNEQFF
DNA: TGTGCCAGCAGCTACCTAGGAGGCTACAATGAGCAGTTCTTC
J: TRBJ2-1
D: -
size: -
V: TRBV11-2

CDR3: CASSPWVGTSGNQLNEQFF
DNA: TGTGCCAGCAGCCCTTGGGTCGGGACTAGCGGGAATCAGTTAAATGAGCAGTTCTTC
J: TRBJ2-1
D: TRBD2
size: -
V: TRBV7-3

CDR3: CASSLTRKETQYF
DNA: TGTGCCAGCAGTTTGACTAGAAAAGAGACCCAGTACTTC
J: TRBJ2-5
D: -
size: few
V: TRBV12-3/TRBV12-4

CDR3: CASSLEAGATKNIQYF
DNA: TGCGCCAGCAGCTTGGAAGCGGGTGCGACCAAAAACATTCAGTACTTC
J: TRBJ2-4
D: -
size: few
V: TRBV5-1

CDR3: CASSSDRVRSYEQYF
DNA: TGTGCCAGCAGTTCTGACAGGGTCAGGTCCTACGAGCAGTACTTC
J: TRBJ2-7
D: TRBD1
size: -
V: TRBV6-5

CDR3: CASRQTSVYNEQFF
DNA: TGTGCCAGCAGACAGACTAGCGTTTACAATGAGCAGTTCTTC
J: TRBJ2-1
D: TRBD2
size: -
V: TRBV27

CDR3: CASSYSGPANTGELFF
DNA: TGCGCCAGCAGCTATAGCGGACCTGCGAACACCGGGGAGCTGTTTTTT
J: TRBJ2-2
D: -
size: -
V: TRBV5-1

CDR3: CASNSAGGSPEQFF
DNA: TGCGCCAGCAATTCGGCGGGAGGAAGTCCTGAGCAGTTCTTC
J: TRBJ2-1
D: TRBD2
size: -
V: TRBV10-1

CDR3: CASSLTGTSGSTDTQYF
DNA: TGCGCCAGCAGCCTAACTGGGACTAGCGGTAGCACAGATACGCAGTATTTT
J: TRBJ2-3
D: TRBD2
size: -
V: TRBV4-1

CDR3: CASSSLGGADTQYF
DNA: TGTGCCAGCAGCTCCCTGGGGGGGGCGGATACGCAGTATTTT
J: TRBJ2-3
D: -
size: -
V: TRBV7-9

CDR3: CASSKGQYFGQFF
DNA: TGTGCCAGCAGCAAGGGACAGTATTTTGGGCAGTTCTTC
J: TRBJ2-1
D: TRBD1
size: -
V: TRBV6-2/TRBV6-3

CDR3: CASSWGSGELYF
DNA: TGTGCCAGCAGCTGGGGGTCGGGGGAGTTGTACTTC
J: TRBJ2-7
D: -
size: -
V: TRBV7-9

CDR3: CAWSVLRGSVYNEQFF
DNA: TGTGCCTGGAGTGTACTACGTGGGAGCGTCTACAATGAGCAGTTCTTC
J: TRBJ2-1
D: -
size: -
V: TRBV30

CDR3: CASSLSAGDAYEQYF
DNA: TGTGCCAGCAGCTTATCCGCGGGAGACGCCTACGAGCAGTACTTC
J: TRBJ2-7
D: TRBD2
size: few
V: TRBV7-9

CDR3: CASSDGQGAEKLFF
DNA: TGTGCCAGCAGCGACGGACAGGGGGCGGAAAAACTGTTTTTT
J: TRBJ1-4
D: TRBD1
size: -
V: TRBV5-6

CDR3: CASSPLAWSYNEQFF
DNA: TGCGCCAGCAGCCCCCTAGCCTGGAGTTACAATGAGCAGTTCTTC
J: TRBJ2-1
D: -
size: few
V: TRBV5-1

CDR3: CASSLVQGFGVGSEQFF
DNA: TGTGCCAGCAGTTTAGTTCAGGGGTTCGGTGTTGGGAGTGAGCAGTTCTTC
J: TRBJ2-1
D: -
size: -
V: TRBV12-3/TRBV12-4

CDR3: CASSLSGGGDETQYF
DNA: TGCGCCAGCAGCTTGTCAGGGGGCGGGGATGAGACCCAGTACTTC
J: TRBJ2-5
D: TRBD1
size: -
V: TRBV5-1

CDR3: CASSRRHGPNTEAFF
DNA: TGTGCCAGCAGCAGAAGACATGGCCCGAACACTGAAGCTTTCTTT
J: TRBJ1-1
D: -
size: -
V: TRBV7-6

CDR3: CASSQGVVSNTEAFF
DNA: TGCGCCAGCAGCCAAGGGGTAGTTTCGAACACTGAAGCTTTCTTT
J: TRBJ1-1
D: -
size: -
V: TRBV4-1

CDR3: CSAILTTSAFF
DNA: TGCAGTGCTATCCTGACAACCAGCGCTTTCTTT
J: TRBJ1-1
D: -
size: few
V: TRBV20-1

CDR3: CASSYLTGQTAYEQYF
DNA: TGCGCCAGCAGTTACCTTACGGGACAGACCGCCTACGAGCAGTACTTC
J: TRBJ2-7
D: TRBD1
size: -
V: TRBV5-1

CDR3: CASSRGRLETQYF
DNA: TGTGCCAGCAGCCGGGGACGGTTGGAGACCCAGTACTTC
J: TRBJ2-5
D: -
size: few
V: TRBV5-5

CDR3: CASSLVGGTHEQYF
DNA: TGCGCCAGCAGCTTGGTTGGAGGGACCCACGAGCAGTACTTC
J: TRBJ2-7
D: -
size: few
V: TRBV5-1

CDR3: CSAPGAGSYEQYF
DNA: TGCAGTGCCCCAGGGGCGGGGAGTTACGAGCAGTACTTC
J: TRBJ2-7
D: -
size: -
V: TRBV20-1

CDR3: CASSPGLAQRSYEQYF
DNA: TGCGCCAGCAGCCCCGGACTAGCCCAAAGGAGCTACGAGCAGTACTTC
J: TRBJ2-7
D: TRBD2
size: -
V: TRBV5-1

CDR3: CASGFSGTGATEQYF
DNA: TGTGCCAGCGGATTTTCCGGGACAGGGGCTACCGAGCAGTACTTC
J: TRBJ2-7
D: TRBD1
size: -
V: TRBV28

CDR3: CASSYRGSTEAFF
DNA: TGTGCCAGCAGTTATAGGGGATCCACTGAAGCTTTCTTT
J: TRBJ1-1
D: -
size: -
V: TRBV6-2/TRBV6-3

CDR3: CASSWSTDGGTEAFF
DNA: TGTGCCAGCAGTTGGTCGACCGATGGGGGCACTGAAGCTTTCTTT
J: TRBJ1-1
D: -
size: -
V: TRBV6-5

CDR3: CASSLSRYGYTF
DNA: TGTGCCAGCAGTTTAAGTCGCTATGGCTACACCTTC
J: TRBJ1-2
D: -
size: -
V: TRBV28

CDR3: CASTRYRGYEQYF
DNA: TGTGCCAGCACCAGATACAGGGGTTACGAGCAGTACTTC
J: TRBJ2-7
D: TRBD1
size: -
V: TRBV2

CDR3: CASSQSRYEQYF
DNA: TGTGCCAGCAGCCAGAGTCGCTACGAGCAGTACTTC
J: TRBJ2-7
D: -
size: -
V: TRBV7-9

CDR3: CASSSLGRHFTDTQYF
DNA: TGCGCCAGCAGCTCGTTGGGACGACATTTCACAGATACGCAGTATTTT
J: TRBJ2-3
D: -
size: -
V: TRBV5-1

CDR3: CASSLAVKHNEQFF
DNA: TGTGCCAGCAGCTTAGCGGTTAAACACAATGAGCAGTTCTTC
J: TRBJ2-1
D: -
size: -
V: TRBV11-2

CDR3: CASSLARGGREQYF
DNA: TGCGCCAGCAGCTTGGCCCGTGGAGGCCGCGAGCAGTACTTC
J: TRBJ2-7
D: -
size: few
V: TRBV5-1